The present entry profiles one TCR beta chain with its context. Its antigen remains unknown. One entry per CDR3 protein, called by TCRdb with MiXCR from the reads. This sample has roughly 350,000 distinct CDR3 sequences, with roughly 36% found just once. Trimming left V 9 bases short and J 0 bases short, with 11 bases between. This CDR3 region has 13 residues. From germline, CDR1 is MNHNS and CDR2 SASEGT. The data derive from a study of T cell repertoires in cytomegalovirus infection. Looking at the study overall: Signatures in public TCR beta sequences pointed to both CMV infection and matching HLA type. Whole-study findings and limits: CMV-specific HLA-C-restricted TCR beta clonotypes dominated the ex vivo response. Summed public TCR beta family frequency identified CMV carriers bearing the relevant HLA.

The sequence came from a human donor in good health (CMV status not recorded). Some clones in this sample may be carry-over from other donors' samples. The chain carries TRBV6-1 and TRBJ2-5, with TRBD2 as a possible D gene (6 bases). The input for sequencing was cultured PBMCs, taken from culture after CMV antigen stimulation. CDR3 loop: CASRRDYQETQYF. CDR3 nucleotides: TGTGCCAGTCGCCGGGACTACCAAGAGACCCAGTACTTC.